This is a list of T cell receptor beta chains from one sample in a study of OX40 agonist ivuxolimab in advanced cancers. Produced via immunoSEQ multiplex PCR; TCRdb's table is partial and in-frame only. The sample holds about 80,000 clones; around 93% are singletons and the top ten take less than 10%. This material consisted of CD4+ or CD8+ T cells sorted from blood, taken in a trial of the OX40 agonist ivuxolimab. Every receptor here comes from an adult with an advanced solid tumor such as melanoma, head and neck, liver or kidney cancer. CDR3s include the opening cysteine and the closing phenylalanine or tryptophan. D genes are given only for firm matches. Rows may omit the clone size; those that give it use once, few, many or a size class.

v_gene: TRBV13
abundance: once
len: 14
d_gene: -
j_gene: TRBJ2-1
CDR3nt: TGTGCCAGCACCCCCCGGGGGCTCGACAATGAGCAGTTCTTC
CDR3aa: CASTPRGLDNEQFF

v_gene: TRBV19
abundance: -
len: 13
d_gene: -
j_gene: TRBJ2-7
CDR3nt: TGTGCCAGTAGTATGGGGCAGGACTACGAGCAGTACTTC
CDR3aa: CASSMGQDYEQYF

v_gene: TRBV6-4
abundance: -
len: 12
d_gene: -
j_gene: TRBJ1-5
CDR3nt: TGTGCCAGAGCCCAGTCCAATCAGCCCCAGCATTTT
CDR3aa: CARAQSNQPQHF

v_gene: TRBV29-1
abundance: -
len: 11
d_gene: -
j_gene: TRBJ1-3
CDR3nt: TGCAGCGCTTATACTGGAAACACCATATATTTT
CDR3aa: CSAYTGNTIYF

v_gene: TRBV27
abundance: few
len: 13
d_gene: -
j_gene: TRBJ1-1
CDR3nt: TGTGCCAGCAGGAAATTTCCGAACACTGAAGCTTTCTTT
CDR3aa: CASRKFPNTEAFF

v_gene: TRBV27
abundance: -
len: 18
d_gene: TRBD1
j_gene: TRBJ2-7
CDR3nt: TGTGCCAGCAGTTTATCGCACTCCGGGACAGGTAGGGCCTACGAGCAGTACTTC
CDR3aa: CASSLSHSGTGRAYEQYF

v_gene: TRBV27
abundance: -
len: 14
d_gene: TRBD1
j_gene: TRBJ2-4
CDR3nt: TGTGCCAGCAGTTTATCAGGGGGCACGGACATTCAGTACTTC
CDR3aa: CASSLSGGTDIQYF

v_gene: TRBV7-2
abundance: -
len: 16
d_gene: TRBD1
j_gene: TRBJ2-3
CDR3nt: TGTGCCAGCAGCTCTTTCGGACAGGGGGCGATAGATACGCAGTATTTT
CDR3aa: CASSSFGQGAIDTQYF

v_gene: TRBV11-3
abundance: few
len: 14
d_gene: -
j_gene: TRBJ2-2
CDR3nt: TGTGCCAGCAGCCTAAGACAGAACACCGGGGAGCTGTTTTTT
CDR3aa: CASSLRQNTGELFF

v_gene: TRBV27
abundance: -
len: 15
d_gene: TRBD1
j_gene: TRBJ2-5
CDR3nt: TGTGCCAGCAGTCCGGACAGGGGTAGGACAGAGACCCAGTACTTC
CDR3aa: CASSPDRGRTETQYF

v_gene: TRBV7-6
abundance: -
len: 10
d_gene: -
j_gene: TRBJ1-2
CDR3nt: TGTGCCAGCAGCTGGGAAGGCTACACCTTC
CDR3aa: CASSWEGYTF

v_gene: TRBV2
abundance: once
len: 16
d_gene: TRBD2
j_gene: TRBJ2-2
CDR3nt: TGTGCCAGCAGGGGACTAGCGGGGGGACGGACCGGGGAGCTGTTTTTT
CDR3aa: CASRGLAGGRTGELFF

v_gene: TRBV28
abundance: -
len: 17
d_gene: -
j_gene: TRBJ2-1
CDR3nt: TGTGCCAGCAGTTTCCGGGACATCTACTTCTCCTACAATGAGCAGTTCTTC
CDR3aa: CASSFRDIYFSYNEQFF

v_gene: TRBV7-9
abundance: -
len: 15
d_gene: -
j_gene: TRBJ1-1
CDR3nt: TGTGCCAGCAGCTTAGTGCGGGGGGTGAACACTGAAGCTTTCTTT
CDR3aa: CASSLVRGVNTEAFF

v_gene: TRBV4-3
abundance: -
len: 18
d_gene: TRBD1
j_gene: TRBJ2-4
CDR3nt: TGCGCCAGCAGCCAAGATGCGCCCTGGACCTACCCAGGGGGCATTCAGTACTTC
CDR3aa: CASSQDAPWTYPGGIQYF

v_gene: TRBV4-1
abundance: -
len: 14
d_gene: TRBD1
j_gene: TRBJ1-2
CDR3nt: TGCGCCAGCAGCCCAACGGCAGGGGGCTATGGCTACACCTTC
CDR3aa: CASSPTAGGYGYTF

v_gene: TRBV27
abundance: -
len: 13
d_gene: -
j_gene: TRBJ2-5
CDR3nt: TGTGCCAGCAGCCCAGAGGTCCAAGAGACCCAGTACTTC
CDR3aa: CASSPEVQETQYF

v_gene: TRBV9
abundance: -
len: 12
d_gene: -
j_gene: TRBJ2-1
CDR3nt: TGTGCCAGCAGCGTAGTTGGCGATGAGCAGTTCTTC
CDR3aa: CASSVVGDEQFF

v_gene: TRBV7-6
abundance: -
len: 14
d_gene: -
j_gene: TRBJ1-1
CDR3nt: TGTGCCAGCAGCCTGCCAGGGAGCGGCACTGAAGCTTTCTTT
CDR3aa: CASSLPGSGTEAFF

v_gene: TRBV5-6
abundance: -
len: 15
d_gene: TRBD1
j_gene: TRBJ2-3
CDR3nt: TGTGCCAGCAGCTTACCACAGGGGGCGGGAGATACGCAGTATTTT
CDR3aa: CASSLPQGAGDTQYF

v_gene: TRBV19
abundance: -
len: 15
d_gene: -
j_gene: TRBJ2-5
CDR3nt: TGTGCCAGTAGTTGGACATCAGTGGATCAAGAGACCCAGTACTTC
CDR3aa: CASSWTSVDQETQYF

v_gene: TRBV6-4
abundance: -
len: 13
d_gene: -
j_gene: TRBJ2-4
CDR3nt: TGTGCCAGACTGTGGATAGCCAAAAACATTCAGTACTTC
CDR3aa: CARLWIAKNIQYF

v_gene: TRBV6-5
abundance: -
len: 14
d_gene: -
j_gene: TRBJ2-7
CDR3nt: TGTGCCAGCAGTGAAGGTCCGGATTCCTACGAGCAGTACTTC
CDR3aa: CASSEGPDSYEQYF

v_gene: TRBV5-4
abundance: -
len: 14
d_gene: -
j_gene: TRBJ2-1
CDR3nt: TGTGCCAGCAGGTGGCAGGGGGAGGTAGATGAGCAGTTCTTC
CDR3aa: CASRWQGEVDEQFF

v_gene: TRBV9
abundance: -
len: 14
d_gene: TRBD2
j_gene: TRBJ2-1
CDR3nt: TGTGCCAGCAGCGTAGCAGCGGGGTCGGGTGAGCAGTTCTTC
CDR3aa: CASSVAAGSGEQFF

v_gene: TRBV9
abundance: -
len: 14
d_gene: -
j_gene: TRBJ1-2
CDR3nt: TGTGCCAGCAGCGTAGCCGGGGGGGGCTATGGCTACACCTTC
CDR3aa: CASSVAGGGYGYTF

v_gene: TRBV19
abundance: -
len: 12
d_gene: -
j_gene: TRBJ2-7
CDR3nt: TGTGCCAGTAGTCCGAGGGTGGGAGAGCAGTACTTC
CDR3aa: CASSPRVGEQYF

v_gene: TRBV28
abundance: -
len: 13
d_gene: -
j_gene: TRBJ1-6
CDR3nt: TGTGCCAGCAGTTTTGGGGGTGATTCACCCCTCCACTTT
CDR3aa: CASSFGGDSPLHF

v_gene: TRBV11-2
abundance: once
len: 15
d_gene: -
j_gene: TRBJ1-6
CDR3nt: TGTGCCAGCAGCTTTACCTACCCTCTTAATTCACCCCTCCACTTT
CDR3aa: CASSFTYPLNSPLHF

v_gene: TRBV7-8
abundance: few
len: 16
d_gene: TRBD2
j_gene: TRBJ2-1
CDR3nt: TGTGCCAGCAGCTTAGAACTCGCGGGGGGGCACAATGAGCAGTTCTTC
CDR3aa: CASSLELAGGHNEQFF

v_gene: TRBV4-2
abundance: -
len: 13
d_gene: -
j_gene: TRBJ1-5
CDR3nt: TGTGCCAGCAGCCAAGACAGGGGCCAGCCCCAGCATTTT
CDR3aa: CASSQDRGQPQHF